The clone carrying this T cell receptor (beta chain) was observed a few times. The antigen remains unidentified. The data belong to a study of early T cells in non-severe SARS-CoV-2 infection. Study-level information: Sequenced bulk RNA came from whole blood that was unsorted, and chains were unpaired. Study findings and constraints: A preference for anti-spike CD8 responses marked VDJdb matching, which missed private and CD4 specificities.

Unique molecular identifiers were attached to individual cDNA molecules. TCRdb independently ran MiXCR on the 5' RACE reads; one entry per CDR3 protein. The sample yields more than 80,000 distinct CDR3 sequences, 8% to 13% seen once. Trimming cost V 3 bases and J 0 bases, with 8 bases left between them. The CDR3 is 13 amino acids. Germline CDR1 reads DFQATT; CDR2 reads SNEGSKA (reference sequence). The sequencing input was whole blood. The chain is built from TRBV20-1 and TRBJ1-1; D is undetermined. The TCR was taken from an adult who was a healthcare worker with PCR-confirmed SARS-CoV-2 infection or an uninfected control (not recorded which). The chain's CDR3 is CSARRALNTEAFF. CDR3 coding DNA: TGCAGTGCTAGGCGCGCCCTGAACACTGAAGCTTTCTTT.